This passage covers 2 T cell receptor beta chains from one sample sequenced in a study of T cell repertoires in cytomegalovirus infection. TCRdb reanalysed the reads using MiXCR and keeps one entry per CDR3 protein. The sample consists of 300,000 or so distinct CDR3 sequences, roughly 26% of them appearing once. Sequencing was performed on PBMCs. These receptors were taken from a human donor in good health (CMV status not recorded). Some clones in this sample may be carry-over from other donors' samples.

The chain joins TRBV5-1 to TRBJ1-3; D perhaps matches TRBD1 (5 bases). The CDR3 loop spans 16 amino acids. CDR1 is SGHRS and CDR2 is YFSETQ in the germline V gene. Trimming took 4 bases from V and 0 from J, leaving 14 bases between them. CDR3 amino acids: CASSGTFGGSGNTIYF. DNA for the CDR3: TGCGCCAGCAGCGGAACGTTCGGGGGCTCTGGAAACACCATATATTTT. The complete variable domain, with remaining parts taken from reference TRBV5-1 and TRBJ1-3, reads KAGVTQTPRYLIKTRGQQVTLSCSPISGHRSVSWYQQTPGQGLQFLFEYFSETQRNKGNFPGRFSGRQFSNSRSEMNVSTLELGDSALYLCASSGTFGGSGNTIYFGEGSWLTVV.

This clonotype was counted a few times. The chain joins TRBV10-3 to TRBJ2-3; D is undetermined. The V end was cut by 6 bases, the J end by 2 bases, with 12 bases between. Germline assignment: CDR1 ENHRY and CDR2 SYGVKD. There are 14 residues in the CDR3. The CDR3 is CAIREAGATDTQYF. As DNA, the CDR3 is TGTGCCATCAGAGAGGCAGGAGCCACAGATACGCAGTATTTT.